This is a list of T cell receptor beta chains from one sample in a study of T cells in tuberculosis. Repertoires were generated with immunoSEQ multiplex PCR, while TCRdb's copy carries only in-frame clones and drops some. The sample holds tens of thousands of clones; 85% to 95% are singletons and the top ten take about 2.4%. Source: PBMCs, taken at tuberculosis diagnosis. The receptor source for this set is an adult with tuberculosis. The CDR3 runs from the conserved cysteine through the conserved F or W. The D gene is left open where the match is weak. Not every row has a clone size; where given, it reads once, few, many or a size class.

D | size | J | V | CDR3 | DNA
NA | few | TRBJ1-6 | TRBV6-1 | CASSATPTNSPLHF | TGTGCCAGCAGTGCTACTCCCACGAATTCACCCCTCCACTTT
NA | once | TRBJ1-1 | TRBV11-2 | CASSLGGDLYRTEAFF | TGTGCCAGCAGCCTAGGGGGGGACCTTTATCGGACTGAAGCTTTCTTT
NA | once | TRBJ2-1 | TRBV21-1 | CASSKAYTGVYNEQFF | TGTGCCAGCAGCAAAGCGTATACAGGGGTATACAATGAGCAGTTCTTC
TRBD2 | NA | TRBJ2-5 | TRBV18 | CASSPVPPSGGARETQYF | TGTGCCAGCTCACCAGTTCCTCCTAGCGGGGGGGCCCGGGAGACCCAGTACTTC
TRBD2 | NA | TRBJ2-1 | TRBV5-6 | CASSPAPSGGYYNEQFF | TGTGCCAGCAGCCCGGCGCCGAGCGGGGGCTATTACAATGAGCAGTTCTTC
TRBD2 | once | TRBJ2-5 | TRBV5-1 | CASIAGTSGREETQYF | TGCGCCAGCATCGCCGGGACTAGCGGGAGAGAAGAGACCCAGTACTTC
NA | NA | TRBJ1-2 | TRBV25-1 | CASSGGGGGHTF | TGTGCCAGCAGTGGGGGCGGGGGGGGCCACACCTTC
NA | NA | TRBJ1-1 | TRBV28 | CASKPPHSEAFF | TGTGCCAGTAAACCCCCTCACTCTGAAGCTTTCTTT
TRBD2 | NA | TRBJ2-1 | TRBV27 | CASRLPRRGGVWQFF | TGTGCCAGCAGGCTCCCCAGGCGGGGGGGGGTATGGCAGTTCTTC
TRBD1 | NA | TRBJ2-1 | TRBV2 | CASSVEGTGRDNEQFF | TGTGCCAGCAGTGTTGAGGGGACAGGGCGGGACAATGAGCAGTTCTTC
NA | NA | TRBJ2-5 | TRBV5-6 | CASSLTAGRSSQETQYF | TGTGCCAGCAGCCTGACCGCAGGGAGGTCGAGCCAAGAGACCCAGTACTTC
TRBD2 | NA | TRBJ2-3 | TRBV7-8 | CASSLYERGSTDTQYF | TGTGCCAGCAGCTTATATGAGCGGGGAAGCACAGATACGCAGTATTTT
TRBD2 | NA | TRBJ2-3 | TRBV6-6 | CATGGRVDTQYF | TGTGCCACGGGGGGGCGGGTAGATACGCAGTATTTT
NA | few | TRBJ2-5 | TRBV4-1 | CASSHFGLQETQYF | TGCGCCAGCAGCCATTTTGGACTGCAAGAGACCCAGTACTTC
NA | NA | TRBJ1-1 | TRBV5-1 | CASTLNRVGGEAFF | TGCGCCAGCACTCTAAACAGGGTAGGGGGTGAAGCTTTCTTT
NA | NA | TRBJ1-4 | TRBV4-2 | CASSQGGLLATNEKLFF | TGTGCCAGCAGCCAAGGAGGGTTGCTAGCAACTAATGAAAAACTGTTTTTT
TRBD2 | NA | TRBJ2-6 | TRBV27 | CAVLASGGAGANVLTF | TGTGCCGTACTAGCTAGCGGGGGGGCCGGGGCCAACGTCCTGACTTTC
TRBD1 | NA | TRBJ2-2 | TRBV6-5 | CASKEQGDTGELFF | TGTGCCAGCAAAGAACAGGGGGACACCGGGGAGCTGTTTTTT
NA | NA | TRBJ2-3 | TRBV6-1 | CASSEFWGGATQYF | TGTGCCAGCAGTGAGTTTTGGGGGGGCGCCACGCAGTATTTT
NA | NA | TRBJ1-5 | TRBV6-5 | CASQLGLNQPQHF | TGTGCCAGCCAACTAGGACTGAATCAGCCCCAGCATTTT
NA | once | TRBJ1-3 | TRBV10-2 | CASSESGGAGNTIYF | TGCGCCAGCAGTGAGTCCGGGGGAGCTGGAAACACCATATATTTT
TRBD1 | NA | TRBJ2-2 | TRBV5-4 | CASSGDRNTGELFF | TGTGCCAGCAGCGGGGACAGGAACACCGGGGAGCTGTTTTTT
NA | NA | TRBJ1-4 | TRBV19 | CASSKGATNEKLFF | TGTGCCAGTAGTAAGGGAGCAACTAATGAAAAACTGTTTTTT
NA | NA | TRBJ2-2 | TRBV28 | CASSFRLYTGELFF | TGTGCCAGCAGTTTTAGACTTTACACCGGGGAGCTGTTTTTT